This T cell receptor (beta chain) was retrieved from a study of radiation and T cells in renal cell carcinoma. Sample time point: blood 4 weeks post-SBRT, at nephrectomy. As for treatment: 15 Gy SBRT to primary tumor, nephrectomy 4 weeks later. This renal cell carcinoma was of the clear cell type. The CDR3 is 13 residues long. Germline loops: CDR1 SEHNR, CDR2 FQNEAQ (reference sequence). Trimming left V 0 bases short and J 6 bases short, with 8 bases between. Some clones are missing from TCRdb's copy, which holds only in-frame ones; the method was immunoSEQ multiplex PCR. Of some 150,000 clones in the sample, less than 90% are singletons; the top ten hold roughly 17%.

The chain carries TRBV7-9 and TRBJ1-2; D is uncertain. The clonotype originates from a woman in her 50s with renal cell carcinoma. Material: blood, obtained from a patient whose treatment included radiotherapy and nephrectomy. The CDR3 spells CASSLADSNGYTF. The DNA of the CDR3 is TGTGCCAGCAGCTTAGCAGACTCGAATGGCTACACCTTC.